What follows describes a single T cell receptor (beta chain). Its cognate antigen has yet to be identified. No base qualities exist here, and no much larger clone lies one base off it. Deletion took 1 base off V and 5 bases off J, with a span of 15 bases between the germline ends. In the germline V gene (reference sequence), CDR1 corresponds to MNHEY and CDR2 to SMNVEV. The cysteine opens and the phenylalanine closes a CDR3 of 17 amino acids. Only the CDR3 region is kept as DNA, spanning 51 bases read in frame from base 1. Library construction relied on the immunoSEQ multiplex PCR assay. For the multiplex PCR, a mixture combining 60 forward primers for TCR Vbeta segments and 13 reverse primers for TCR Jbeta segments was used. A multiplex PCR assay on genomic DNA amplified the CDR3 region of rearranged TCR beta genes. The Illumina HiSeq System was used to sequence the amplified TCR beta libraries as 87-base-pair reads. Turning to the authors' computational methods: Across the 640 or so repertoires, a later analysis counted tens of millions of unique TCR beta chains, approximately 12 million of which were shared by at least two donors. A nearest-neighbor algorithm error-corrected the raw reads and collapsed the reads into unique sequences, merging closely related sequences to remove PCR and sequencing errors. CDR3 sequences were aligned to IMGT reference sequences to assign V, D and J gene segments. Each retained sequence needed at least a six-nucleotide match to both a V gene segment and a J gene segment. A rearrangement counted as productive if the CDR3 had no stop codons and remained in frame with V and J, and every other rearrangement counted as non-productive. CDR3 was defined by IMGT convention, running from the second conserved V-encoded cysteine to the conserved J-encoded phenylalanine. Sequences without an unambiguous match to a single V gene segment were excluded from the earlier analysis of several hundred of the donors. In an earlier analysis of several hundred of the donors, V segments were called functional above 56.7% productive rearrangements and were called segregating when the between-donor standard deviation exceeded 5%. A statistical classification framework was built for diagnosing cytomegalovirus status from the catalog of TCR beta chain sequences. In a later analysis, TCR nucleotide sequences were compared against IMGT/GENE-DB human TR gene sequences so that V and J genes could be assigned. Using the TCRdist pipeline, a later analysis assigned CDR3 sequences along with most-parsimonious VDJ recombination scenarios. In a later analysis, each TCR beta chain was defined by its CDR3 amino acid sequence together with its V-gene family, and reads lacking a unique V-gene family were excluded. In a later analysis, 550 to 650 highly shared, low-generation-probability nucleotide sequences were removed to address suspected cross-contamination and a sequencing artifact. In a later analysis, a clonal expansion index for each public chain was calculated from normalized within-repertoire ranks of inferred template counts. In a later analysis, generation probabilities were computed using a VDJ recombination model fitted to out-of-frame rearrangements, and the results were checked against IGoR. In a later analysis, hypergeometric tests were used to score TCR-TCR, TCR-HLA and TCR-CMV co-occurrence, with a repertoire-size bias correction applied to TCR pairs. To estimate false discovery rates, a later analysis permuted the HLA or CMV assignments 20 times. In a later analysis, co-occurring TCRs were grouped using DBSCAN, with TCRdist sequence similarity added in when clustering inside HLA-allele-positive subsets. Repertoires with fewer than 30,000 or more than 120,000 public chains were left out of co-occurrence clustering, as were five repertoires with anomalous nucleotide sharing. The clones in this table, taken by TCRdb from immuneACCESS, are in-frame only. Not every clone is retained; where verified, under half of the shortfall comes from an unresolved V gene, and the cause of the rest is unknown. From that table come the V and J calls and clone size; the DNA was used to work out D and trimming. In all, the sample holds approximately 120,000 clones, and less than 85% of those were seen once. The ten largest clones add up to around 18% of the sample.

This entry is derived from a study of cytomegalovirus exposure and HLA in healthy donors (dated by TCRdb to 2015 to 2018). Context from the whole study: In an earlier analysis of some 550 of the donors, 250 to 350 Gb of sequence data and 100 million or so unique TCR beta sequences from about 190 million T cells were reported. The aim of the study was to test whether cataloging public T cell receptors could identify signatures of past pathogen exposure. Both class I and class II loci were covered by HLA typing, at four-digit resolution. Four or five DR-DQ haplotypes were handled as single units for association and clustering because linkage in the cohort was strong. Donor age, sex, ethnicity and CMV serostatus were compiled alongside the repertoire data. Besides the first cohort of roughly 640 subjects, a separate validation cohort made up of 120 different subjects was used. In a later genetic analysis, genome-wide SNP genotypes for about 55% of the roughly 670 donors were used, and that subset was treated as a discovery cohort. Typing coverage differed by locus: A, B, C, DRB1 and DQB1 were typed in about 620-630 donors, DQA1 in 500 to 550, DPA1 in 606, and DPB1 in around 440. The study profiled the T cell repertoires of 666 subjects by immunosequencing and related them to cytomegalovirus serostatus. On average, roughly 200,000 unique TCR beta nucleotide sequences were sequenced per donor among some 430 genotyped donors of the cohort, with 15% to 20% of those sequences being non-productive. In a later analysis, previously published TCR beta repertoires from about 640 donors were re-analyzed and high-resolution HLA genotyping was added so that TCR occurrence patterns could be studied. An early release that covered about 600 HLA-typed donors contained about 300 gigabases of sequencing data and 70 million to 100 million unique TCR sequences. All discovery cohort repertoires had been generated using a single sequencing platform. High-throughput TCR immunosequencing, statistical association of individual TCRs with disease status, and machine learning were combined to predict cytomegalovirus infection status. Among the roughly 410 genotyped donors, approximately 76% belonged to the genetic ancestry cluster associated with self-reported Caucasian donors. The later analysis used no new phenotypic data to find candidate immune exposures, relying instead on TCR beta sequences and their occurrence across donors. To decide whether each TCR beta V gene segment behaved as functional or pseudogenic, an earlier analysis of approximately 600 of the donors relied on high-throughput TCR beta sequencing.

The cohort consisted of 600 to 700 healthy bone marrow donors. All cohort members were sampled while nominally healthy, although unrecorded immune exposures were likely present. The donor tested CMV seropositive and was one of the 289 seropositive cohort members. Every donor gave a peripheral blood sample, and the peripheral blood mononuclear cells from that sample were used for TCR beta sequencing. The Qiagen DNeasy Blood Extraction Kit was used to extract genomic DNA from the blood cell samples. The research as a whole found: Three of the identified cytomegalovirus-associated TCR beta chains were confirmed in vitro to be specific for cytomegalovirus antigens. It was suggested by the authors that the approach could potentially be generalized to other disease states and immunological phenotypes. In this cohort, only TCR beta chains were sequenced, and detectable features were limited by the absence of alpha or paired-chain data. A group of highly shared sequence variants was considered likely to be a technical artifact of the sequencing pipeline. Presence/absence analyses assumed roughly uniform sequencing depth across donors, an assumption that may not hold. CMV serostatus was the only immune exposure information available for the cohort. According to a later analysis, TCR association rates differed among HLA loci, with DRB1 alleles showing the most associated TCRs and HLA-C alleles showing the fewest. A further reported finding was that TCR beta sequences accurately predicted the HLA-A and HLA-B alleles for most subjects in the first cohort. According to a later analysis, parvovirus B19, influenza, CMV and Epstein-Barr virus appeared linked to several top co-occurrence clusters. While some public TCRs were present in many individuals, most TCR sequences turned up only very rarely across donors. In both the original and validation cohorts, the classifier was reported to diagnose cytomegalovirus status with high specificity and sensitivity. In a later genetic analysis, a missense DCLRE1C variant was associated with V-gene and J-gene trimming of TCR beta chains, and the association was replicated in an independent cohort. The 87-base-pair reads could not distinguish some IMGT-functional V segments, including TRBV6-2 and TRBV6-3, so those segments were excluded. In a later analysis, HLA-associated TCR beta chains were found to be more clonally expanded and to have lower generation probabilities than equally common non-associated chains. Because some donors lacked HLA typing at each locus, the association tests relied only on the typed subset. In an earlier analysis of approximately 590 of the donors, most TCR beta V segments appeared in productive rearrangements about 87% or about 30% of the time, broadly matching IMGT annotations. Assigning TCR associations to individual alleles was difficult when HLA alleles, especially DR and DQ, strongly co-occurred. Linkage disequilibrium might explain the correlated functional status among segregating V segments, but an unknown experimental factor could not be excluded. Approximately 18 rarely observed V segments, including chromosome 9 orphons, were excluded from the earlier analysis of about 600 of the donors because counts were too low. In a later genetic analysis, fewer N-insertions in productive TCRs were reported among donors in an Asian-associated ancestry cluster than the roughly 700-donor mean. A total of about 150 TCR beta chains were listed by the study as associated with cytomegalovirus. Most CMV-associated TCR beta chains appeared to be HLA-restricted in a later analysis, and the HLA associations seemed to be driven largely by CMV exposure. In a later analysis, some 17,000 TCR beta sequences were associated with specific HLA alleles at a false discovery rate of 0.05.

The TCR was taken from a man between 18 and 35 years old in good health and CMV-seropositive. Sequencing used PBMCs. The chain is assembled from TRBV27 and TRBJ1-6; TRBD1 might be the D gene, on 6 matching bases. The nucleotide sequence is given as TGTGCCAGCAGTTTATTTTCCGGGCAGGGGAATAATTCACCCCTCCACTTT. This encodes CASSLFSGQGNNSPLHF.